In its sample, the clone carrying this TCR beta chain was seen a few times. Antigen specificity is unknown. MiXCR, run by TCRdb on the 5' RACE reads, gives a single entry per CDR3 protein. The table has approximately 510,000 distinct CDR3 sequences, 20% to 25% seen once; the top ten hold roughly a sixth. The data are from a study of T cells after yellow fever vaccination. Study-wide results and caveats: When the response was secondary, it was weaker but reached its peak faster, day 5 versus 15.

This CDR3 region has 14 residues. V shed 5 bases and J shed 0 bases, with 10 bases lying between them. Germline CDR1 and CDR2: SEHNR and FQNEAQ (reference sequence). The rearrangement joins TRBV7-9 to TRBJ2-5; possible D gene TRBD1, 5 bases. The receptor's source is a man aged 18 to 35 who received the YFV17D yellow fever vaccine. The source material was PBMCs, sampled approximately 22 days after the first yellow fever vaccination. The CDR3, as DNA: TGTGCCAGCAGCCCCCGGACAAACCAAGAGACCCAGTACTTC. Amino acid sequence: CASSPRTNQETQYF.